The clone carrying this TCR beta chain occurred many times. CDR1 and CDR2 (germline): SGHKS, YYEKEE (reference sequence). V shed 3 bases and J shed 9 bases, with 7 bases lying between them. The CDR3 totals 11 residues. Treatment specified: oral pan-JAK inhibitor, 5-10 mg twice daily. The data derive from a study of CD8+ T cells in alopecia areata. After isolation, RNA underwent reverse transcription to generate cDNA as the sequencing template. Generated by immunoSEQ multiplex PCR, the TCRdb table keeps only in-frame clones and is missing some. The table shows some 88,000 clones, with around 47% occurring only once.

Material: CD8+ T cells sorted from blood, obtained at week 24, from a patient treated with tofacitinib. The V and J genes are TRBV5-5 and TRBJ2-1; D ambiguous. This receptor was obtained from a human donor with alopecia areata. The CDR3 reads CASSSMSEQFF. The CDR3 nucleotides read TGTGCCAGCAGCTCAATGAGTGAGCAGTTCTTC.